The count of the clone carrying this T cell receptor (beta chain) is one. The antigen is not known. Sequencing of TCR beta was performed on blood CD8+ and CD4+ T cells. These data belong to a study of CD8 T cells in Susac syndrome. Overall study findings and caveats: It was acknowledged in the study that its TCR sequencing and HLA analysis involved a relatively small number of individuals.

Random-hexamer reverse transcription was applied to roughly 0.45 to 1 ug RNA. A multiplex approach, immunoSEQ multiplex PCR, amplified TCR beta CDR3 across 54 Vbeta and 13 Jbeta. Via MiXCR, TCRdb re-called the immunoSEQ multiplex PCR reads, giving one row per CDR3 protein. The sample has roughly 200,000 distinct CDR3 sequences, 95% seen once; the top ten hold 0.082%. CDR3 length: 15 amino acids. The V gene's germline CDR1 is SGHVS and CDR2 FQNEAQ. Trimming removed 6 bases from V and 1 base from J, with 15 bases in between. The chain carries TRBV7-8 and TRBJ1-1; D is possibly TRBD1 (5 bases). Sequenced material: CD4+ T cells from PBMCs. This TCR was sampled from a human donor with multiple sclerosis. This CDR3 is CASRFSITGNTEAFF. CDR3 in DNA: TGTGCCAGCAGGTTCAGTATCACAGGGAACACTGAAGCTTTCTTT.